The entry below gives a single TCR beta chain sequence along with its context. The sample originates from a study of cytomegalovirus exposure and HLA in healthy donors. The protocol was immunoSEQ multiplex PCR, while the TCRdb copy is restricted to in-frame clones and leaves out a portion. This repertoire shows tens of thousands of clones, roughly 94% found once; its top ten account for 7%. The sequence came from a woman between 18 and 29 years old in good health and CMV-seropositive. Sample: PBMCs.

In DNA, the CDR3 is TGCGCCAGCAGCCCGATCCCAGGGGTCGCCGAGCAGTACTTC. Residues: CASSPIPGVAEQYF. The chain links TRBV4-1 to TRBJ2-7; D perhaps matches TRBD1 (6 bases). The CDR3 loop spans 14 amino acids. The germline V gene has CDR1 MGHRA and CDR2 YSYEKL. The V gene lost 4 bases and the J gene lost 6 bases, with 16 bases spanning the gap.